This T cell receptor (beta chain) was obtained from a study of blood T cell repertoires in COVID-19. Study at large: Both acute and convalescent COVID-19 samples were obtained from the United States, Italy and Spain. From T cells, B-cell-depleted T cells, or PBMCs came the material, which was cDNA or gDNA.

How the authors handled the data: Reference gene primer amplification yielded estimated nucleated cell counts. Measured with immunoSEQ multiplex PCR; TCRdb has only the in-frame clones, and not every one. The DNA was the basis for D and trimming; V, J and clone size are from that table. The table lists about 47,000 clones, 84% of them singletons, with about 1.6% in the top ten. CDR1 is DFQATT and CDR2 is SNEGSKA in the germline V gene (reference sequence). The germline V and J ends were trimmed by 3 bases and 2 bases, with 15 bases remaining between them. The CDR3 length is 15 residues. The count of this clone is one.

This TCR derives from a man aged 50-60 years with acute or convalescent COVID-19. Material: peripheral blood. This chain joins TRBV20-1 and TRBJ2-3; tentative D call: TRBD1 (5 bases). The CDR3 nucleotides are TGCAGTGCTAGTTCACAGGCCTTATACACAGATACGCAGTATTTT. Translating gives CSASSQALYTDTQYF.